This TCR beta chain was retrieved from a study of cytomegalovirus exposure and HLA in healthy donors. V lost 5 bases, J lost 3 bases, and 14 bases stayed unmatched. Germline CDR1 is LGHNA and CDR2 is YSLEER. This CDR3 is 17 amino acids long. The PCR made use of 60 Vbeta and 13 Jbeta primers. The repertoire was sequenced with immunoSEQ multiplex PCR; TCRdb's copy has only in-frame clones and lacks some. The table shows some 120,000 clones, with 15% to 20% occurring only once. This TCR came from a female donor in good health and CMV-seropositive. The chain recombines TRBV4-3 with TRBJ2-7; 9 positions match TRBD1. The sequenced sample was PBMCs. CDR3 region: CASSEGPAGQGDYEQYF. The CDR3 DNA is TGCGCCAGCAGCGAAGGGCCCGCGGGACAGGGTGACTACGAGCAGTACTTC.